These 31 T cell receptor beta chains were all obtained from the same sample, sequenced in a study of T cell repertoires in ileal Crohn's disease. As to time point: neoterminal ileum biopsy at postoperative endoscopy, about 6 months after surgery. Here immunoSEQ multiplex PCR was the method, and the copy in TCRdb shows in-frame clones only, minus some. This sample carries 13,000 or so clones, approximately 78% of them seen once, and the ten largest clones take approximately 10%. The sample consisted of ileal tissue. The source is an adult with Crohn's disease.

The chain has TRBV11-3 and TRBJ2-7, with D perhaps matching TRBD2 (5 bases). Per germline, CDR1 SGHNT and CDR2 YENEEA. The V and J ends lost 5 bases and 7 bases respectively, with 12 bases between them. This CDR3 has 12 amino acids. In DNA, the CDR3 is TGTGCCAGCAGCCGCCATCCGGGGGAGCAGTACTTC. Amino acid sequence: CASSRHPGEQYF.

The J gene is TRBJ1-2, the V gene TRBV19; no firm D call. The germline CDR1 and CDR2 sequences are LNHDA and SQIVND (reference sequence). Trimming pared 5 bases from V and 5 bases from J, leaving 21 bases between. The CDR3 runs to 16 residues. This CDR3 is CASSPQSLKLVYGYTF. CDR3 DNA sequence: TGTGCCAGTAGTCCCCAAAGTCTGAAGCTAGTTTATGGCTACACCTTC.

The rearrangement joins TRBV11-2 to TRBJ1-2, with 9 bases aligning to TRBD1. Germline V CDR1 and CDR2: SGHAT, FQNNGV. Trimming cost V 6 bases and J 4 bases; bases outside gene matches: 3. The CDR3 has 13 amino acids. This CDR3 is CASSPGQGYGYTF. CDR3 nucleotides: TGTGCCAGCAGTCCGGGACAGGGCTATGGCTACACCTTC.

This clone is termed medium-sized. The chain joins TRBV5-1 to TRBJ1-3; the match to TRBD1 covers 7 bases. In germline, CDR1 is SGHRS, CDR2 YFSETQ. The CDR3 is made up of 14 amino acids. After removal of 3 bases from V and 4 bases from J, the junction contained 4 bases not matched to a gene. CDR3 protein: CASSSTGQGNTIYF. DNA for the CDR3: TGCGCCAGCAGCTCGACAGGGCAAGGAAACACCATATATTTT.

The chain couples TRBV29-1 to TRBJ1-4, with a tentative D call TRBD1 (5 bases). In germline, CDR1 is SQVTM, CDR2 ANQGSEA. This CDR3 has 13 residues. Trimming stripped 5 bases from V and 7 bases from J, with 14 bases between. CDR3 DNA sequence: TGCAGCGTTCTCCGGGGGGAGGGTGAAAAACTGTTTTTT. Translating it yields CSVLRGEGEKLFF.

The genes are TRBV9 and TRBJ2-1, with 8 bases fitting TRBD2. CDR1 is SGDLS and CDR2 is YYNGEE in the germline V gene. The CDR3 has 15 amino acids. The V and J ends lost 3 bases and 3 bases, in that order; junction bases with no gene match: 5. CDR3 in DNA: TGTGCCAGCAGCGACTGGCGGGGGGACTACAATGAGCAGTTCTTC. It translates to CASSDWRGDYNEQFF.

The V call is TRBV4-1, the J call TRBJ1-4, with D possibly TRBD1 on 5 matching bases. There are 15 residues in the CDR3. The germline V gene has CDR1 MGHRA and CDR2 YSYEKL. V dropped 2 bases and J dropped 4 bases, with 11 bases sitting between them. CDR3 region: CASSQPRGFNEKLFF. CDR3 coding DNA: TGCGCCAGCAGCCAACCAAGGGGATTTAATGAAAAACTGTTTTTT.

This chain joins TRBV4-1 and TRBJ2-3; 13 nucleotides align to TRBD2. Germline CDR1 and CDR2: MGHRA and YSYEKL. J was trimmed by 4 bases and V by 1 base; bases with no gene match: 5. The CDR3 consists of 17 residues. CDR3 region: CASSQGPGLAGPDTQYF. CDR3 DNA: TGCGCCAGCAGCCAAGGACCGGGACTAGCGGGACCAGATACGCAGTATTTT.

In DNA, the CDR3 is TGTGCCAGCAGTGACCCCCAGGGGCAGTACTTC. Its protein product is CASSDPQGQYF. This sequence joins TRBV2 and TRBJ2-7; tentative D call: TRBD1 (5 bases). With 3 bases removed from V and 9 bases from J, the gap between germline ends came to 9 bases. CDR1 and CDR2 (germline): SNHLY, FYNNEI. This CDR3 spans 11 amino acids.

The V call is TRBV6-1, the J call TRBJ1-6; possibly TRBD1 for D (5 bases). CDR3 length: 12 residues. From germline, CDR1 is MNHNS and CDR2 SASEGT. V was cut by 9 bases and J by 10 bases, with 13 bases left in between. The CDR3 coding sequence is TGTGCCAGTGTGGAGGGGCAATCACCCCTCCACTTT. This codes for CASVEGQSPLHF.

The genes are TRBV5-4 and TRBJ2-7; D ambiguous. The CDR3 contains 12 residues. From germline, CDR1 is SGHNT and CDR2 YYREEE (reference sequence). V lost 4 bases and J lost 8, with 13 bases in between. CDR3 DNA: TGTGCCAGCAGCAACATGGTCGCTCAGCAGTACTTC. Residues: CASSNMVAQQYF.

This chain links TRBV7-9 with TRBJ1-1; 8 nucleotides align to TRBD1. The CDR3 extends over 13 amino acids. Germline V gives CDR1 SEHNR, CDR2 FQNEAQ (reference sequence). V shed 1 base, J shed 6 bases, and the junction held 1 base outside the gene matches. The chain's CDR3 is CASSLVQGAEAFF. The CDR3 DNA reads as TGTGCCAGCAGCTTAGTACAGGGGGCTGAAGCTTTCTTT.

The rearrangement joins TRBV18 to TRBJ2-5, with TRBD1 matching over 9 bases. This CDR3 spans 15 amino acids. Germline CDR1 is KGHSH and CDR2 is LQKENI. The junction had 9 bases not matched to a gene; V was cut back by 5 bases and J by 5 bases. The CDR3 region is CASSKPGQGRETQYF. The CDR3 DNA reads as TGTGCCAGCTCAAAGCCGGGACAGGGCAGGGAGACCCAGTACTTC.

The genes are TRBV7-8 and TRBJ2-7; 9 bases line up with TRBD1. CDR3 length: 14 residues. Germline V gene data show CDR1 as SGHVS and CDR2 as FQNEAQ. With V trimmed by 5 bases and J by 5 bases, 7 bases remained unmatched. This CDR3 is CASSPRDRDHEQYF. DNA of the CDR3: TGTGCCAGCAGCCCCCGGGACAGGGACCACGAGCAGTACTTC.

This chain links TRBV11-3 with TRBJ1-1; weak D call: TRBD1 (5 bases). Trimming pared 5 bases from V and 3 bases from J, leaving 19 bases between. Germline V gives CDR1 SGHNT, CDR2 YENEEA. This CDR3 has 16 residues. The CDR3 coding sequence is TGTGCCAGCAGCCCTCTCTTCAGGGAATTTGACACTGAAGCTTTCTTT. This translates into CASSPLFREFDTEAFF.

This clone has only a few counts. The chain couples TRBV11-2 to TRBJ1-4; D is possibly TRBD1 (6 bases). Germline CDR1 and CDR2: SGHAT and FQNNGV. CDR3 length equals 14 residues. The germline V and J ends were trimmed by 7 bases and 5 bases, with 14 bases remaining between them. The CDR3 nucleotides are TGTGCCAGCAAGCTTAGTCAGGGGAATGAAAAACTGTTTTTT. Its translation: CASKLSQGNEKLFF.

The chain recombines TRBV10-1 with TRBJ2-1; D gene uncertain. CDR1 is WNHNN, CDR2 SYGVQD, per germline (reference sequence). V dropped 4 bases and J dropped 7 bases, with 11 bases sitting between them. This CDR3 comprises 13 residues. The CDR3 DNA sequence: TGCGCCAGCAGTGGTTACACCTCGAATGAGCAGTTCTTC. Residues: CASSGYTSNEQFF.

V is TRBV7-3 and J is TRBJ2-7; D remains ambiguous. V was clipped by 5 bases and J by 0 bases, with 11 bases between them. Germline V gene data show CDR1 as SGHTA and CDR2 as FQGTGA. The CDR3 has 14 amino acids. This chain's CDR3 is CASSPGPGSYEQYF. Written as DNA, the CDR3 is TGTGCCAGCAGCCCAGGCCCCGGCTCCTACGAGCAGTACTTC.

The V and J genes are TRBV19 and TRBJ1-5, with 7 bases fitting TRBD1. V was clipped by 4 bases and J by 6 bases; unmatched bases: 12. This CDR3 contains 16 residues. CDR1 is LNHDA, CDR2 SQIVND, per germline (reference sequence). CDR3 sequence reads: CASSRGTVIDGQPQHF. As DNA, the CDR3 is TGTGCCAGTAGTAGGGGGACAGTAATTGATGGTCAGCCCCAGCATTTT. Complete variable domain (other parts from reference TRBV19 and TRBJ1-5): DGGITQSPKYLFRKEGQNVTLSCEQNLNHDAMYWYRQDPGQGLRLIYYSQIVNDFQKGDIAEGYSVSREKKESFPLTVTSAQKNPTAFYLCASSRGTVIDGQPQHFGDGTRLSIL.

The V gene is TRBV19, the J gene TRBJ1-3, with TRBD1 matching over 9 bases. J gave up 2 bases and V 2 bases, and 4 bases lay outside the gene matches. This CDR3 contains 16 residues. Per the germline V gene, CDR1 is LNHDA and CDR2 is SQIVND (reference sequence). The CDR3 reads CASSIQWTGAGNTIYF. In nucleotides, the CDR3 is TGTGCCAGTAGTATACAGTGGACAGGGGCTGGAAACACCATATATTTT.

This clone has just one count. At one of its ends the junction is not consistent with the germline gene, which may arise from a read error. The V and J genes are TRBV6-4 and TRBJ2-2; TRBD2 agrees at 8 bases. There are 14 residues in the CDR3. Germline V CDR1 and CDR2: MRHNA, SNTAGT. CDR3: CASSLLADTGELFF. Written as DNA, the CDR3 is TGTGCCAGCAGCCTACTAGCGGACACCGGGGAGCTATTTTTT.

V usage is TRBV15 and J usage is TRBJ2-7; maybe TRBD2 (6 bases). The CDR3 spans 16 residues. The V gene's germline CDR1 is LNHNV and CDR2 YYDKDF (reference sequence). V shed 0 bases and J shed 2 bases, with 14 bases lying between them. CDR3 protein: CATSRDVGGIPYEQYF. The CDR3, as DNA: TGTGCCACCAGCAGAGATGTGGGCGGGATCCCCTACGAGCAGTACTTC.

V is TRBV6-5 and J is TRBJ2-1; 9 nucleotides align to TRBD1. This CDR3 has 14 residues. Germline V gives CDR1 MNHEY, CDR2 SVGAGI. The V segment lost 9 bases and the J segment 4 bases; nucleotides outside the gene matches: 7. CDR3 residues: CASNIGTGYNEQFF. CDR3 sequence (DNA): TGTGCCAGTAATATCGGGACAGGGTACAATGAGCAGTTCTTC.

The chain couples TRBV2 to TRBJ1-5, with TRBD1 matching 8 bases. Germline values: CDR1 SNHLY, CDR2 FYNNEI. The J segment lost 6 bases and the V segment lost 5 bases, leaving 6 bases of the junction unmatched. The CDR3 covers 14 residues. CDR3: CASSYTGGAQPQHF. The CDR3 nucleotides are TGTGCCAGCAGTTATACAGGGGGAGCTCAGCCCCAGCATTTT.

Turning to this clone: The junction departs from germline at one end; a sequencing error may be responsible. Other DNA sequences of this sample code for an identical CDR3. The rearrangement joins TRBV6-5 to TRBJ1-2, with 7 nucleotides matching TRBD1. Germline CDR1 MNHEY, CDR2 SVGAGI. This CDR3 spans 15 amino acids. The CDR3 spells CASSSHDRELYGYTF. The CDR3 nucleotides are TGCGCCAGCAGCTCACACGACAGGGAACTCTATGGCTACACCTTC.

This chain uses TRBV7-3 with TRBJ2-2; perhaps TRBD2 as D (5 bases). Germline assignment: CDR1 SGHTA and CDR2 FQGTGA. V lost 2 bases, J lost 4 bases, and 11 bases lay in between. The CDR3 consists of 15 residues. CDR3 nucleotides: TGTGCCAGCAGCTTATCTGGACTCTTCACCGGGGAGCTGTTTTTT. It specifies CASSLSGLFTGELFF. The whole variable domain, remainder taken from reference TRBV7-3 and TRBJ2-2, is GAGVSQTPSNKVTEKGKYVELRCDPISGHTALYWYRQSLGQGPEFLIYFQGTGAADDSGLPNDRFFAVRPEGSVSTLKIQRTERGDSAVYLCASSLSGLFTGELFFGEGSRLTVL.

The chain combines TRBV10-3 with TRBJ2-1; possible D gene TRBD2, 6 bases. The CDR3 runs 15 residues. The germline V and J ends were trimmed by 3 bases and 7 bases, with 16 bases remaining between them. Looked up from germline, CDR1 is ENHRY and CDR2 is SYGVKD. The CDR3 DNA reads as TGTGCCATCAGTGAACAGACTAGGGCCGCGAATGAGCAGTTCTTC. Its translation: CAISEQTRAANEQFF.

The gene calls are TRBV19 and TRBJ2-1, with 7 bases matching TRBD2. Germline trimming cut 7 bases from V and 2 bases from J; bases unmatched to any gene: 14. This CDR3 is built from 17 residues. Germline V lookup: CDR1 LNHDA, CDR2 SQIVND (reference sequence). DNA of the CDR3: TGTGCCAGTACCTACTCAGCCCGGAGCGGGGCCTACAATGAGCAGTTCTTC. The encoded protein is CASTYSARSGAYNEQFF.

The CDR3: CASSFQDYEQYF. The CDR3 DNA reads as TGTGCCAGCAGCTTCCAGGACTACGAGCAGTACTTC. The chain has TRBV5-4 and TRBJ2-7; no clear D gene. The CDR3 loop spans 12 amino acids. V was trimmed by 2 bases and J by 3 bases, leaving 6 bases between them. In germline, CDR1 is SGHNT, CDR2 YYREEE (reference sequence). Filled out from reference TRBV5-4 and TRBJ2-7, the complete variable domain reads ETGVTQSPTHLIKTRGQQVTLRCSSQSGHNTVSWYQQALGQGPQFIFQYYREEENGRGNFPPRFSGLQFPNYSSELNVNALELDDSALYLCASSFQDYEQYFGPGTRLTVT.

This clone was observed a few times. The gene calls are TRBV5-6 and TRBJ1-2; D not certain. CDR3 length: 14 amino acids. The germline V gene has CDR1 SGHDT and CDR2 YYEEEE. The ends were cut back, 3 bases at V and 4 bases at J, with 13 bases in the middle. Here the CDR3 DNA reads TGTGCCAGCAGCTCTGAACAGAGAACCTATGGCTACACCTTC. This codes for CASSSEQRTYGYTF.

The chain employs TRBV7-9 and TRBJ1-1; TRBD1 aligns across 9 bases. J was trimmed by 1 base and V by 5 bases; bases with no gene match: 11. CDR3 size: 17 residues. Per germline, CDR1 SEHNR and CDR2 FQNEAQ (reference sequence). In DNA form, the CDR3 reads TGTGCCAGCAGCCCCTTGGGACAGGGTGGTGGGAACACTGAAGCTTTCTTT. Encoded protein: CASSPLGQGGGNTEAFF.